These 9 T cell receptor beta chains were sequenced from one sample in a study of CD8 T cells in ankylosing spondylitis. TCRdb processed the 5' RACE reads anew with MiXCR; each CDR3 protein has one entry. The repertoire holds fewer than 550,000 distinct CDR3 sequences, with 5.3% as singletons. Study-level findings and limits: Characteristic of ankylosing spondylitis blood, it appeared, was a TCR beta motif comprising roughly eight highly homologous variants.

Their antigens are not known. Material: blood, either unsorted or a sorted T cell fraction (not recorded which). These receptors all stem from a male donor with ankylosing spondylitis.

This clonotype was seen ten or more times. The chain joins TRBV24-1 to TRBJ2-7, with D perhaps TRBD2 (6 bases). Trimming shortened V by 2 bases and J by 6 bases, and 16 bases separated the two germline ends. Germline V gene sequence: CDR1 KGHDR, CDR2 SFDVKD. CDR3 length equals 15 residues. The CDR3 DNA sequence: TGTGCCACCAGTGATTCGGGTCGGGGGAAGCGCGAGCAGTACTTC. It yields the protein CATSDSGRGKREQYF.

The chain carries TRBV18 and TRBJ2-3; D might be TRBD2 (6 bases). This CDR3 spans 14 amino acids. CDR1 and CDR2 from the germline V gene are KGHSH and LQKENI. V gave up 3 bases and J gave up 4 bases, with 11 bases separating them. The CDR3 region has the DNA TGTGCCAGCTCACCTCCGGGACTCTCAGATACGCAGTATTTT. It encodes CASSPPGLSDTQYF.

The rearrangement links TRBV28 to TRBJ1-6, with 9 bases that match TRBD1. Germline CDR1 is MDHEN and CDR2 is SYDVKM. V lost 3 bases to trimming and J lost 7 bases; unmatched junction nucleotides: 10. The CDR3 sequence is 17 residues long. For the CDR3, the DNA is TGTGCCAGCAGTTTTATACTGTCGGACAGGGGCAATTCACCCCTCCACTTT. Its translation: CASSFILSDRGNSPLHF.

This clonotype was counted at least ten times. The chain carries TRBV20-1 and TRBJ1-5; TRBD1 is a possible D gene (5 bases). CDR1 is DFQATT and CDR2 is SNEGSKA in the germline V gene (reference sequence). V shed 2 bases and J shed 9 bases, with 8 bases lying between them. This CDR3 has 11 residues. For the CDR3, the DNA is TGCAGTGCTAGACATCAGGGGCCCCAGCATTTT. Translated: CSARHQGPQHF.

This clonotype has at least ten counts. CDR3 residues: CASSLTGTADTQYF. The CDR3 DNA reads TGTGCCAGCAGCTTAACAGGGACAGCAGATACGCAGTATTTT. This chain links TRBV7-3 with TRBJ2-3; TRBD1 matches at 7 bases. The germline CDR1 and CDR2 sequences are SGHTA and FQGTGA. The CDR3 has 14 amino acids. The V segment lost 0 bases and the J segment 4 bases; nucleotides outside the gene matches: 1.

This clonotype was counted at least ten times. The gene calls are TRBV7-9 and TRBJ2-2; D is uncertain. Germline V gives CDR1 SEHNR, CDR2 FQNEAQ (reference sequence). V was shortened by 7 bases and J by 3 bases, with 15 bases between the two germline ends. The CDR3 extends over 15 amino acids. CDR3 in amino acids: CASTEGPYDTGELFF. The CDR3 DNA follows: TGTGCCAGCACCGAAGGCCCTTATGACACCGGGGAGCTGTTTTTT.

This clonotype was detected ten times or more. The chain links TRBV10-3 to TRBJ2-2; D is perhaps TRBD1 or TRBD2 (5 bases each). Trimming shortened V by 2 bases and J by 2 bases, and 6 bases separated the two germline ends. CDR1 and CDR2 (germline): ENHRY, SYGVKD. The CDR3 is 14 amino acids. Here the CDR3 reads CAISEGGNTGELFF. CDR3 sequence (DNA): TGTGCCATCAGTGAGGGGGGTAACACCGGGGAGCTGTTTTTT.

This clonotype was seen at least ten times. The rearrangement links TRBV5-1 to TRBJ2-3, with 9 nucleotides matching TRBD1. This CDR3 has 15 residues. Germline CDR1 and CDR2: SGHRS and YFSETQ. The junction had 5 bases not matched to a gene; V was cut back by 0 bases and J by 6 bases. The CDR3 sequence is CASSLVGQGADTQYF. The CDR3 nucleotides are TGCGCCAGCAGCTTGGTGGGACAGGGAGCCGATACGCAGTATTTT.

This clonotype was detected many times. V gene TRBV4-1 combines with J gene TRBJ2-7, with D perhaps assigned TRBD1 or TRBD2 (5 bases each). The CDR3 has 15 amino acids. The germline V gene encodes CDR1 MGHRA and CDR2 YSYEKL. V was pared by 1 base and J by 3 bases, with 13 bases between. The CDR3 DNA reads as TGCGCCAGCAGCCAAGCCCGGGACGGGGACTACGAGCAGTACTTC. Encoded protein: CASSQARDGDYEQYF.